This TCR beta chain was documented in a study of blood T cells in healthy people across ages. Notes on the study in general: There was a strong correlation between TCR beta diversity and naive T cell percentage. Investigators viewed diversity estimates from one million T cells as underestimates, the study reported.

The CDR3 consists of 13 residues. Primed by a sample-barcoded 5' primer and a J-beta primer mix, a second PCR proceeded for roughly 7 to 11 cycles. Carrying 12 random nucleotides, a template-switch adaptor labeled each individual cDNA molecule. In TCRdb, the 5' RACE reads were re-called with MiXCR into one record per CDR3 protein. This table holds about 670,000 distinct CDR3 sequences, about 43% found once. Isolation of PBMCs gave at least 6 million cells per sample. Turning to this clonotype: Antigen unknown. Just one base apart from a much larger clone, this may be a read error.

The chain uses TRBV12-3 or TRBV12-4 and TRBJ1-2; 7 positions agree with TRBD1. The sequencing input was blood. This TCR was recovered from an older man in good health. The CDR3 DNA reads TGTGCCTGCGACAGGGAGGGAGCTAGTGGCTACGCCTTC. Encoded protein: CACDREGASGYAF.